A single sample gave rise to the 29 T cell receptor beta chains below, sequenced in a study of T cell repertoires in cytomegalovirus infection. TCRdb re-analysed the reads in MiXCR, keeping a single row per CDR3 protein. The sample gives a few hundred thousand distinct CDR3 sequences, roughly 15% of which show up once; around 9.5% is in the top ten. Sequences were obtained from PBMCs. These receptors originate from a human donor in good health (CMV status not recorded). Some clones in this sample may be carry-over from other donors' samples.

This clonotype was picked up a small number of times. The V gene is TRBV6-2 or TRBV6-3, the J gene TRBJ2-3, with 12 bases aligning to TRBD2. Germline loops: CDR1 MNHEY, CDR2 SVGEGT. J gave up 6 bases and V 0 bases, and 4 bases lay outside the gene matches. CDR3 length: 16 amino acids. This CDR3 reads CASSYSPGLAGDTQYF. The CDR3 nucleotides are TGTGCCAGCAGTTACTCGCCGGGACTAGCGGGCGATACGCAGTATTTT.

The sample holds many counts of this clonotype. This rearrangement joins TRBV7-2 to TRBJ1-2; no reliable D call. Deletions cut 5 bases from V and 2 bases from J, with 15 bases between. The CDR3 is 15 amino acids. The germline gives CDR1 SGHTA, CDR2 FQGNSA. The CDR3: CASSAGLRPNYGYTF. CDR3 bases: TGTGCCAGCAGCGCCGGACTGCGACCCAACTATGGCTACACCTTC.

This clonotype was observed a handful of times. The chain joins TRBV20-1 to TRBJ1-3; D might be TRBD1 (5 bases). Trimming took off 4 bases at V and 8 bases at J, with 12 bases between the two ends. CDR1 is DFQATT, CDR2 SNEGSKA, per germline (reference sequence). The CDR3 extends over 12 amino acids. The DNA for the CDR3 is TGCAGTGCTATCGGGGACTTCTACACCATATATTTT. Amino acid sequence: CSAIGDFYTIYF.

The chain joins TRBV6-6 to TRBJ1-2; a weak D match, TRBD1 (6 bases). Germline values: CDR1 MNHNY, CDR2 SVGAGI (reference sequence). Between the trimmed V and J ends, which lost 5 bases and 8 bases, there was a span of 12 bases. CDR3 length equals 12 residues. The CDR3 sequence is CASSVQGRGYTF. Here the CDR3 DNA reads TGTGCCAGCAGTGTACAGGGACGGGGCTACACCTTC.

This clonotype has a handful of counts. The V gene is TRBV28, the J gene TRBJ1-5, with a possible D match to TRBD1 (5 bases). CDR1 is MDHEN and CDR2 is SYDVKM in the germline V gene. Trimming took 8 bases from V and 5 from J, leaving 10 bases between them. This CDR3 has 12 residues. The CDR3 nucleotides read TGTGCCAGCGGGACTTGGGATCAGCCCCAGCATTTT. Translation: CASGTWDQPQHF. Based on the CDR3 plus reference TRBV28 and TRBJ1-5, the full variable domain is DVKVTQSSRYLVKRTGEKVFLECVQDMDHENMFWYRQDPGLGLRLIYFSYDVKMKEKGDIPEGYSVSREKKERFSLILESASTNQTSMYLCASGTWDQPQHFGDGTRLSIL.

This clonotype appeared a few times. V and J are TRBV28 and TRBJ1-5; D might be TRBD1 (5 bases). CDR1 is MDHEN, CDR2 SYDVKM, per germline. The CDR3 is 13 amino acids. Trimming pared 8 bases from V and 5 bases from J, leaving 13 bases between. CDR3 bases: TGTGCCAGCCGGCGGGGGATCCATCAGCCCCAGCATTTT. Translated, it gives CASRRGIHQPQHF. The full variable domain, its missing parts supplied by reference TRBV28 and TRBJ1-5, is DVKVTQSSRYLVKRTGEKVFLECVQDMDHENMFWYRQDPGLGLRLIYFSYDVKMKEKGDIPEGYSVSREKKERFSLILESASTNQTSMYLCASRRGIHQPQHFGDGTRLSIL.

V is TRBV2 and J is TRBJ2-4, with D possibly matching TRBD1 (7 bases). The CDR3 is made up of 15 amino acids. The ends were cut back, 5 bases at V and 1 base at J, with 12 bases in the middle. Germline V CDR1 and CDR2: SNHLY, FYNNEI. The CDR3 loop reads CASSRTGGAKNIQYF. CDR3 nucleotides: TGTGCCAGCAGTCGGACAGGAGGGGCCAAAAACATTCAGTACTTC.

A few counts support this clonotype. The chain links TRBV6-2 or TRBV6-3 to TRBJ1-3; no definite D call. CDR1 and CDR2 (germline): MNHEY, SVGEGT. CDR3 length equals 13 residues. V was cut by 6 bases and J by 0 bases, with 6 bases left in between. Written as DNA, the CDR3 is TGTGCCAGCAGAGCTAACTCTGGAAACACCATATATTTT. Protein sequence: CASRANSGNTIYF.

There are many counts of this clonotype. The genes are TRBV20-1 and TRBJ1-1; D is perhaps TRBD1 (6 bases). V lost 6 bases and J 2 bases, leaving 10 bases between the germline ends. This CDR3 region has 12 residues. The germline V gene encodes CDR1 DFQATT and CDR2 SNEGSKA (reference sequence). The CDR3 DNA is TGCAGTGCCTCCAGGGGCAACACTGAAGCTTTCTTT. As protein: CSASRGNTEAFF.

This clonotype was seen repeatedly, ten times or more. The rearrangement links TRBV7-9 to TRBJ2-6; a possible D gene is TRBD2 (7 bases). The CDR3 spans 17 residues. Per the germline V gene, CDR1 is SEHNR and CDR2 is FQNEAQ (reference sequence). Deletions cut 5 bases from V and 5 bases from J, with 19 bases between. Here the CDR3 DNA reads TGTGCCAGCAGCCCTGGGGGGGGCGCGGCGAGGGCCAACGTCCTGACTTTC. It yields the protein CASSPGGGAARANVLTF. Full variable domain (rest looked up from reference TRBV7-9 and TRBJ2-6): DTGVSQNPRHKITKRGQNVTFRCDPISEHNRLYWYRQTLGQGPEFLTYFQNEAQLEKSRLLSDRFSAERPKGSFSTLEIQRTEQGDSAMYLCASSPGGGAARANVLTFGAGSRLTVL.

This clonotype was detected many times. The J gene is TRBJ1-1, the V gene TRBV20-1; no clear D gene. V lost 6 bases, J lost 3 bases, and 14 bases lay in between. Germline V gene sequence: CDR1 DFQATT, CDR2 SNEGSKA (reference sequence). This CDR3 is built from 13 residues. DNA for the CDR3: TGCAGTGCAATCAGGCGGTTAGACACTGAAGCTTTCTTT. Amino acids: CSAIRRLDTEAFF.

The chain joins TRBV29-1 to TRBJ1-2; 7 nucleotides line up with TRBD1. There are 12 residues in the CDR3. Germline loops: CDR1 SQVTM, CDR2 ANQGSEA. The V gene end was trimmed by 7 bases and the J gene end by 4 bases; junction bases not matched to a gene: 6. DNA for the CDR3: TGCAGCGCCACGACAGGGCCCTATGGCTACACCTTC. Its protein is CSATTGPYGYTF.

This clonotype was counted a few times. The chain carries TRBV5-1 and TRBJ1-1; TRBD1 is a possible D gene (6 bases). The V end was cut by 1 base, the J end by 2 bases, with 12 bases between. Germline CDR1 and CDR2: SGHRS and YFSETQ. This CDR3 comprises 15 residues. CDR3 loop: CASSLIGGPNTEAFF. The DNA for the CDR3 is TGCGCCAGCAGCTTGATTGGGGGGCCTAACACTGAAGCTTTCTTT.

Many counts were recorded for this clonotype. The chain has TRBV6-2 or TRBV6-3 and TRBJ2-3; D unresolved. CDR1 MNHEY and CDR2 SVGEGT come from the germline V gene. V shed 2 bases and J shed 4 bases, with 10 bases lying between them. The CDR3 length is 14 residues. The CDR3 spells CASSYGGSADTQYF. The CDR3 DNA sequence: TGTGCCAGCAGTTACGGCGGAAGCGCAGATACGCAGTATTTT.

This clonotype was observed a few times. The CDR3 DNA is TGTGCCAGCAGTTACAGGAGGGGAGGTGGGACCCAGTACTTC. Translation gives CASSYRRGGGTQYF. V and J are TRBV6-6 and TRBJ2-5; D is possibly TRBD2 (6 bases). The CDR3 length is 14 residues. With 2 bases removed from V and 7 bases from J, the gap between germline ends came to 14 bases. CDR1 and CDR2 from the germline V gene are MNHNY and SVGAGI (reference sequence).

The rearrangement joins TRBV6-6 to TRBJ1-5; 8 nucleotides agree with TRBD1. The CDR3 extends over 15 amino acids. The ends lost 2 bases at V and 2 bases at J; junction bases unmatched: 2. CDR1 and CDR2 (germline): MNHNY, SVGAGI (reference sequence). The CDR3 DNA sequence: TGTGCCAGCAGTTACGTGACAGGGGGCAATCAGCCCCAGCATTTT. The encoded protein is CASSYVTGGNQPQHF.

This clonotype was counted at least ten times. The genes are TRBV28 and TRBJ2-1, with 8 bases fitting TRBD2. CDR1 is MDHEN, CDR2 SYDVKM, per germline. The junction had 11 bases not matched to a gene; V was cut back by 3 bases and J by 7 bases. The CDR3 runs 16 residues. The CDR3 protein is CASSFFGSGGSNEQFF. The DNA for the CDR3 is TGTGCCAGCAGTTTTTTTGGATCGGGAGGGTCAAATGAGCAGTTCTTC. Looking up the rest from reference TRBV28 and TRBJ2-1 gives the full variable domain: DVKVTQSSRYLVKRTGEKVFLECVQDMDHENMFWYRQDPGLGLRLIYFSYDVKMKEKGDIPEGYSVSREKKERFSLILESASTNQTSMYLCASSFFGSGGSNEQFFGPGTRLTVL.

This clonotype was recorded many times. The V gene is TRBV7-2, the J gene TRBJ2-5, with 12 bases matching TRBD2. The germline V gene has CDR1 SGHTA and CDR2 FQGNSA. With V trimmed by 5 bases and J by 5 bases, 6 bases remained unmatched. The CDR3 has 15 residues. DNA for the CDR3: TGTGCCAGCAGCCCACTAGCGGGGGGAAGGGAGACCCAGTACTTC. It encodes CASSPLAGGRETQYF.

CDR3 nucleotides: TGCGCCAGCAGCCCGGACGGGACTAACTATGGCTACACCTTC. This gives the protein CASSPDGTNYGYTF. The V call is TRBV5-1, the J call TRBJ1-2; D not certain. Germline V gene data show CDR1 as SGHRS and CDR2 as YFSETQ. The CDR3 contains 14 residues. The V end lost 4 bases, the J end lost 0 bases, and 10 bases lay between the germline ends.

The chain carries TRBV15 and TRBJ1-5, with D perhaps TRBD1 (6 bases). The germline V gene has CDR1 LNHNV and CDR2 YYDKDF (reference sequence). The V gene lost 1 base and the J gene lost 4 bases, with 11 bases spanning the gap. The CDR3 covers 15 residues. The CDR3 sequence: CATSRGGTTNQPQHF. The CDR3 DNA reads as TGTGCCACCAGCAGAGGCGGGACAACAAATCAGCCCCAGCATTTT.

The table lists this clonotype with many counts. The genes are TRBV7-3 and TRBJ2-5, with no clear D. The CDR3 loop spans 13 amino acids. V was cut by 5 bases and J by 5 bases, with 12 bases left in between. Germline CDR1 SGHTA, CDR2 FQGTGA. The CDR3 DNA sequence: TGTGCCAGCAGCATCGGACGGGCGGAGACCCAGTACTTC. Encoded protein: CASSIGRAETQYF.

The chain links TRBV6-5 to TRBJ1-1; D is unresolved. The CDR3 runs 12 residues. Germline V lookup: CDR1 MNHEY, CDR2 SVGAGI. V lost 6 bases, J lost 9 bases, and 14 bases lay in between. The DNA for the CDR3 is TGTGCCAGCAGCCCCCCGGACGGTCAAGCTTTCTTT. Amino acids: CASSPPDGQAFF.

V is TRBV5-6 and J is TRBJ2-5; D is undetermined. Germline CDR1 SGHDT, CDR2 YYEEEE. The length of the CDR3 is 14 residues. Trimming removed 4 bases from V and 4 bases from J, with 14 bases in between. In nucleotides, the CDR3 is TGTGCCAGCAGCCCCCCTTGGTCCCGAGAGACCCAGTACTTC. Translated: CASSPPWSRETQYF. Variable domain in full (rest from reference TRBV5-6 and TRBJ2-5): DAGVTQSPTHLIKTRGQQVTLRCSPKSGHDTVSWYQQALGQGPQFIFQYYEEEERQRGNFPDRFSGHQFPNYSSELNVNALLLGDSALYLCASSPPWSRETQYFGPGTRLLVL.

The gene calls are TRBV29-1 and TRBJ2-2; 7 nucleotides align to TRBD1. The germline CDR1 and CDR2 sequences are SQVTM and ANQGSEA. Germline trimming cut 5 bases from V and 6 bases from J; bases unmatched to any gene: 6. This CDR3 spans 13 amino acids. The CDR3 region has the DNA TGCAGCGTTAGTCAGGGGGTGCCCGGGGAGCTGTTTTTT. As protein: CSVSQGVPGELFF.

This clonotype showed up many times. The genes are TRBV7-2 and TRBJ2-7, with D hard to call. CDR1 is SGHTA, CDR2 FQGNSA, per germline. This CDR3 has 15 amino acids. V shed 5 bases and J shed 0 bases, with 14 bases lying between them. The CDR3 DNA reads TGTGCCAGCAGCCCCTGGACCTCGACCTCCTACGAGCAGTACTTC. As protein: CASSPWTSTSYEQYF.

At least ten counts were recorded for this clonotype. The rearrangement links TRBV7-2 to TRBJ2-1; 8 nucleotides match TRBD2. Trimming removed 1 base from V and 1 base from J; junction bases left unmatched: 3. CDR3 length: 16 residues. CDR1 SGHTA and CDR2 FQGNSA come from the germline V gene. CDR3 region: CASSLGRGGSYNEQFF. The CDR3 region has the DNA TGTGCCAGCAGCTTAGGACGCGGGGGGTCCTACAATGAGCAGTTCTTC.

V usage is TRBV29-1 and J usage is TRBJ2-3, with a possible D match to TRBD2 (6 bases). The CDR3 contains 12 residues. The germline CDR1 and CDR2 sequences are SQVTM and ANQGSEA. V lost 2 bases and J lost 6, with 9 bases in between. CDR3 loop: CSVERREDTQYF. The CDR3, as DNA: TGCAGCGTTGAAAGGAGGGAGGATACGCAGTATTTT.

This chain uses TRBV28 with TRBJ1-2, with a tentative D call TRBD1 (6 bases). V lost 5 bases to trimming and J lost 2 bases, with 24 bases between them. CDR3 length: 18 residues. CDR1 is MDHEN and CDR2 is SYDVKM in the germline V gene. The CDR3 region has the DNA TGTGCCAGCAGTCTATCCCCGCGGACAGATACCAAAAACTATGGCTACACCTTC. Its protein product is CASSLSPRTDTKNYGYTF.

Many counts were recorded for this clonotype. V is TRBV7-2 and J is TRBJ2-7; no clear D gene. The V end lost 5 bases, the J end lost 0 bases, and 8 bases lay between the germline ends. Germline V gives CDR1 SGHTA, CDR2 FQGNSA. This CDR3 spans 13 amino acids. CDR3 coding DNA: TGTGCCAGCAGCCGCGGTTACTCCTACGAGCAGTACTTC. Its protein product is CASSRGYSYEQYF.